The subject of this entry is one T cell receptor (beta chain). Given a far larger clone just one base away, this is likely a sequencing read error. The sample's time point label, in plain terms: acute infectious mononucleosis, at clinical presentation within 2 weeks of symptom onset (visit 1). Over primary infection, the study followed CD8 T cell responses to two immunodominant EBV epitopes: BRLF1 109 (YVL-BR) and BMLF1 280 (GLC-BM). A positive serum heterophile antibody test together with EBV viral capsid antigen-specific IgM pointed to primary EBV infection. Magnetic positive selection (MACS) was first used to enrich total CD8 T cells from PBMCs. A FACSAria III was used to sort live CD3+ CD8+ tetramer+ cells to a purity above 95%. A PE-conjugated tetramer loaded with the BRLF1 109-117 peptide was used for cell sorting. After tetramer sorting, TCR repertoires of EBV epitope-specific CD8 T cells were deep-sequenced directly ex vivo at acute infection and at convalescence. The donors were a few individuals between about 18 and 29 years old who had clinical acute infectious mononucleosis and laboratory evidence of primary EBV infection. Heparinized peripheral blood was drawn at clinical presentation with mononucleosis symptoms and again about 6 months later. Ficoll-Paque density gradient centrifugation was used to isolate PBMCs.

The sample is drawn from a study of blood T cell repertoires in acute mononucleosis (dated by TCRdb to the early 2020s). Notes on the research overall: Acute-phase samples, representing the primary response, were taken within 2 weeks of symptom onset. In the acute phase, YVL-BR-specific cells accounted for a mean of about 2.3% of blood CD8 T cells, and GLC-BM-specific cells for a mean of around 1%. Mean blood EBV load was 3.5 to 4.5 log10 genome copies per million B cells during acute infection and under 3 at convalescence.

General study outcomes and caveats: In TCR repertoire selection for BRLF1 (YVL-BR), TCRalpha CDR3 motifs took on a dominant role, whereas TCRbeta played only a minimal one. Persistence into convalescence was observed for only about 8.6% of unique acute clonotypes, yet most of the response was made up by these persisting clonotypes, and the remaining acute clonotypes were seemingly replaced by new diverse de novo clonotypes. Low acute-to-convalescent clonotype overlap might partly reflect sampling error, because only a fraction of each donor's blood was analyzed. With just a few donors in the cohort, the group averages were based on very few individuals.

For TCR profiling, total RNA from at least 8,000 sorted tetramer+ CD8 T cells was reverse transcribed into cDNA. CDR3 regions were amplified by PCR with primers annealing to V and J regions, adding unique molecular identifiers to track templates. TCRalpha and TCRbeta chains were profiled using the immunoSEQ platform, including its sequencing and error-correction standards. The authors' analysis ran thus. Clonal copy numbers were corrected for sequencing and PCR errors, and IMGT conventions were followed to define CDR3s. Analysis was restricted to productive rearrangements and was performed with immunoSEQ Analyzer versions 2.0 and 3.0, and gene-pairing frequencies were further processed in Microsoft Excel. V-J pairings were visualized as Circos plots, and CDR3 motifs were found with MEME plus a custom motifSearch program. The OLGA algorithm was used to calculate the probability of generation of TCR sequences. Clonotypes seen at both visits were called persistent; those seen only acutely were nonpersistent; those seen only at convalescence were de novo. An amino acid clonotype used by more than one donor was defined as a public TCR. TCRdb's version of the immuneACCESS table is confined to in-frame rearrangements and falls short of the full clone set. An unresolved V gene accounts for under half of the shortfall where checked; the remainder is of unknown origin. V and J calls and clone size are copied from that table; D and trimming were computed from the DNA. Present in this sample are over 2,000 clones, about 31% of which were seen just once. The ten largest clones take up approximately 43% of the sample.

According to the germline V gene (reference sequence), CDR1 reads MNHEY and CDR2 reads SMNVEV. Including the terminal cysteine and phenylalanine, the CDR3 comprises 17 residues. Only the CDR3 portion is preserved as DNA: 51 bases, with reading frame beginning at the first base. The TCR sequence derives from a woman aged 18-29 years with infectious mononucleosis caused by EBV. The material was EBV YVL epitope tetramer+ CD8+ T cells sorted from PBMCs, obtained during acute infectious mononucleosis. The label giving this sample's cell subset or site can be read as: CD8 T cells binding a tetramer with EBV BRLF1 109-117 peptide (YVL-BR). This sequence uses TRBV27 and TRBJ2-3; the D segment may tentatively be TRBD1 or TRBD2, each giving 5 matched bases. The nucleotides are TGTGCCGGCAGTTCTTCAATGACAGCTAGCTTCACAGATACGCAGTATTTT. This gives the protein CAGSSSMTASFTDTQYF.